The present T cell receptor (beta chain) was sequenced within a study of cytomegalovirus exposure and HLA in healthy donors. As for the study in general: About 85 million unique TCRs from HLA-typed donors were held in an early release of data.

The PCR was carried out with 60 Vbeta primers and 13 Jbeta primers. TCRdb keeps only in-frame clones here, not all; method: immunoSEQ multiplex PCR. Of fewer than 70,000 clones listed, roughly 65% were seen once; the top ten hold 11% to 15%. The source of this sequence is a male donor in good health and CMV-seropositive. Sample: PBMCs.

The CDR3 sequence: CASSLYLTGRDTQYF. The CDR3 DNA follows: TGTGCCAGCAGCCTATACTTGACAGGGCGGGATACGCAGTATTTT. The J gene is TRBJ2-3, the V gene TRBV5-6, with 7 bases matching TRBD1. From germline, CDR1 is SGHDT and CDR2 YYEEEE. The junction had 11 bases not matched to a gene; V was cut back by 4 bases and J by 6 bases. The CDR3 contains 15 residues.